A selection of T cell receptor beta chains follows, all from one sample in a study of cytomegalovirus exposure and HLA in healthy donors. The protocol was immunoSEQ multiplex PCR, while the TCRdb copy is restricted to in-frame clones and leaves out a portion. The repertoire holds around 67,000 clones, with 78% as singletons. Material for sequencing was PBMCs. The source is a man in his late teens or twenties in good health and CMV-seropositive. CDR3s include the opening cysteine and the closing phenylalanine or tryptophan. A D gene is named only where the DNA matches it firmly. A clone size is listed for some rows: how often the clone was seen (once, few, many), or a class if it is expanded.

j_call d_call v_call clone_size cdr3_aa cdr3_nt
TRBJ1-1 TRBD1 TRBV7-9 few CASSPSQGMNTEAFF TGTGCCAGCAGCCCTTCACAGGGGATGAACACTGAAGCTTTCTTT
TRBJ2-7 TRBD2 TRBV6-5 - CASRSGLAGNEQYF TGTGCCAGCAGGTCGGGACTAGCGGGAAACGAGCAGTACTTC
TRBJ2-7 - TRBV29-1 - CSVAGFREQYF TGCAGCGTTGCAGGGTTCCGCGAGCAGTACTTC
TRBJ2-7 - TRBV7-6 - CASSPSPQESYEQYF TGTGCCAGCAGCCCCTCACCCCAGGAATCCTACGAGCAGTACTTC
TRBJ2-7 - TRBV7-9 - CASRLSSYEQYF TGTGCCAGCAGACTGAGCTCCTACGAGCAGTACTTC
TRBJ2-1 - TRBV10-2 - CASSEARGNEQFF TGCGCCAGCAGTGAGGCGCGCGGGAATGAGCAGTTCTTC
TRBJ2-5 - TRBV5-1 - CASSFSERETQYF TGCGCCAGCAGCTTTAGCGAAAGGGAGACCCAGTACTTC
TRBJ2-7 - TRBV30 - CAWSFGEVAEQYF TGTGCCTGGAGTTTTGGGGAGGTGGCCGAGCAGTACTTC
TRBJ1-5 - TRBV7-8 - CASSTGADQPQHF TGTGCCAGCAGCACTGGAGCCGATCAGCCCCAGCATTTT
TRBJ2-3 TRBD2 TRBV6-1 few CASSRLAGGGDTQYF TGTGCCAGCAGTCGATTAGCGGGAGGAGGGGATACGCAGTATTTT
TRBJ2-7 TRBD1 TRBV6-1 - CASSGDRGVYEQYF TGTGCCAGCAGTGGGGACAGGGGGGTGTACGAGCAGTACTTC
TRBJ1-6 - TRBV23-1 - CASRVGSSYNSPLHF TGCGCCAGCAGGGTCGGGAGCTCCTATAATTCACCCCTCCACTTT
TRBJ2-7 - TRBV30 few CAWRGGPGNYEQYF TGTGCCTGGAGGGGGGGACCGGGCAACTACGAGCAGTACTTC